One T cell receptor beta chain is described in this entry. The antigen is undetermined. In the PCR, 60 Vbeta and 13 Jbeta primers were used. Using immunoSEQ multiplex PCR, the repertoire was profiled, and TCRdb retains in-frame clones only, with some absent. The sample has some 180,000 clones, 77% seen once. The CDR3 covers 15 residues. Looked up from germline, CDR1 is MNHEY and CDR2 is SMNVEV (reference sequence). Losses at the gene ends were 5 bases for V and 6 bases for J; bases not matched to a gene: 5. This sample stems from a study of cytomegalovirus exposure and HLA in healthy donors. Study summary: Among about 400 genotyped donors, roughly 81% fell in the Caucasian-associated ancestry cluster. Whole-study results and caveats: The CMV antigen specificity of a few CMV-associated chains was confirmed through in vitro analysis. The study put 150 or so TCR beta chains on its list as cytomegalovirus-associated.

The sample comprised PBMCs. The sequence was obtained from a man aged 18 to 30 in good health and CMV-seronegative. The chain joins TRBV27 to TRBJ2-1, with 12 bases fitting TRBD2. The CDR3 sequence: CASSQGTSGFNEQFF. CDR3 nucleotide sequence: TGTGCCAGCAGTCAAGGGACTAGCGGGTTCAATGAGCAGTTCTTC.